The 32 T cell receptor beta chains reported below all come from one sample, sequenced in a study of beta chain features in type 1 diabetes. Study-wide points: The study found moderately but significantly shorter TCRB CDR3s in all four CD4+ subsets of Type 1 diabetes patients.

These TCRs' antigens remain unknown. The entirety of the isolated RNA underwent reverse transcription, so expressed TCRB transcripts were sequenced. Data came from immunoSEQ multiplex PCR; TCRdb stores just in-frame clones and leaves some out. The table lists roughly 400,000 clones, roughly 9.8% of them singletons, with 0.45% to 0.65% in the top ten. What was sequenced was central memory CD4+ T cells from blood. The source is a man under 40 with type 1 diabetes.

The genes are TRBV14 and TRBJ1-1, with a weak D call TRBD1 (6 bases). CDR3 length equals 16 residues. CDR1 and CDR2 (germline): SGHDN, FVKESK. Trimming stripped 2 bases from V and 5 bases from J, with 18 bases between. The DNA of the CDR3 is TGTGCCAGCAGCCAATTCGCCGGGGGGCGCGGGACTGAAGCTTTCTTT. As protein: CASSQFAGGRGTEAFF.

The CDR3 nucleotides read TGTGCCAGCAGTTACGACAGAGAGTCTGAAGCTTTCTTT. This gives the protein CASSYDRESEAFF. The rearrangement uses TRBV6-6 and TRBJ1-1, with TRBD1 as a possible D gene (5 bases). Germline lookup yields CDR1 MNHNY and CDR2 SVGAGI (reference sequence). The germline V and J ends were trimmed by 2 bases and 6 bases, with 10 bases remaining between them. This CDR3 is 13 amino acids long.

This clone has just a few counts. The V gene is TRBV28, the J gene TRBJ2-1; D unclear. Looked up from germline, CDR1 is MDHEN and CDR2 is SYDVKM. The CDR3 consists of 13 residues. V was cut by 7 bases and J by 7 bases, with 14 bases left in between. The CDR3 protein is CASKSEARNEQFF. As DNA, the CDR3 is TGTGCCAGCAAATCAGAAGCGCGAAATGAGCAGTTCTTC.

This clone was seen only a few times. The CDR3 DNA reads as TGTGCCAGCAGCTACGCACCAAGGGGCTACACCTTC. It yields the protein CASSYAPRGYTF. V gene TRBV9 combines with J gene TRBJ1-2; D ambiguous. The V gene lost 4 bases and the J gene lost 8 bases, with 12 bases spanning the gap. Germline V CDR1 and CDR2: SGDLS, YYNGEE. The CDR3 covers 12 residues. Full variable domain (missing parts from reference TRBV9 and TRBJ1-2): DSGVTQTPKHLITATGQRVTLRCSPRSGDLSVYWYQQSLDQGLQFLIQYYNGEERAKGNILERFSAQQFPDLHSELNLSSLELGDSALYFCASSYAPRGYTFGSGTRLTVV.

This clone was counted between two and nine times. The chain links TRBV15 to TRBJ2-3; D possibly corresponds to TRBD2 (6 bases). The CDR3 has 16 amino acids. Germline loops: CDR1 LNHNV, CDR2 YYDKDF (reference sequence). Trimming took off 0 bases at V and 4 bases at J, with 14 bases between the two ends. The CDR3 sequence is CATSRDYAGRSDTQYF. The CDR3 nucleotides are TGTGCCACCAGCAGAGATTACGCGGGAAGGTCAGATACGCAGTATTTT.

J is TRBJ1-4 and V is TRBV13; a possible D gene is TRBD1 (5 bases). The V gene's germline CDR1 is PRHDT and CDR2 FYEKMQ (reference sequence). Trimming stripped 5 bases from V and 1 base from J, with 17 bases between. The CDR3 consists of 17 residues. The CDR3: CASSPPGRFGTNEKLFF. The CDR3 coding sequence is TGTGCCAGCAGCCCCCCAGGGAGATTTGGAACTAATGAAAAACTGTTTTTT.

In the case of this clone: This may be a read error, as it is one base from a much larger clone. The chain recombines TRBV27 with TRBJ2-2, with 11 bases lining up with TRBD2. Germline loops: CDR1 MNHEY, CDR2 SMNVEV (reference sequence). This CDR3 has 15 residues. Trimming removed 6 bases from V and 1 base from J; junction bases left unmatched: 1. The chain's CDR3 is CASRGTSGNTGELFF. For the CDR3, the DNA is TGTGCCAGCAGGGGGACTAGCGGGAACACCGGGGAGCTGTTTTTT.

This clone turned up a few times. As DNA, the CDR3 is TGTGCCAGCAGCTTAGGGGACTCCCGTGAGCAGTTCTTC. The encoded protein is CASSLGDSREQFF. V and J are TRBV7-6 and TRBJ2-1; the D gene is possibly TRBD2 (6 bases). CDR1 and CDR2 (germline): SGHVS, FNYEAQ. This CDR3 spans 13 amino acids. The V end was cut by 1 base, the J end by 9 bases, with 10 bases between.

This clone was seen a few times. The chain's CDR3 is CASSTGGELRGETQYF. CDR3 in DNA: TGTGCCAGCAGCACCGGGGGTGAACTGAGAGGGGAGACCCAGTACTTC. The chain employs TRBV5-4 and TRBJ2-5; perhaps TRBD2 as D (6 bases). Trimming removed 4 bases at V and 5 bases at J, with 21 bases between. This CDR3 spans 16 amino acids. Germline V gene lookup returns CDR1 SGHNT and CDR2 YYREEE (reference sequence).

This clone came up a few times. The chain couples TRBV18 to TRBJ2-5; 7 bases line up with TRBD1. Per germline, CDR1 KGHSH and CDR2 LQKENI. This CDR3 contains 14 residues. Unmatched junction bases numbered 8, after V lost 6 bases and J lost 4 bases. CDR3 in amino acids: CASSPLRGRETQYF. CDR3 nucleotides: TGTGCCAGCTCTCCTCTTAGGGGGCGAGAGACCCAGTACTTC.

At least ten counts were recorded for this clone. V gene TRBV5-1 combines with J gene TRBJ2-1; D is perhaps TRBD2 (6 bases). CDR3 length: 15 amino acids. The V end lost 4 bases, the J end lost 6 bases, and 17 bases lay between the germline ends. The germline gives CDR1 SGHRS, CDR2 YFSETQ. CDR3 sequence: CASSRGLQNINEQFF. DNA for the CDR3: TGCGCCAGCAGCCGGGGACTTCAGAACATCAATGAGCAGTTCTTC. Using reference TRBV5-1 and TRBJ2-1 for the parts outside the CDR3, the full variable domain is KAGVTQTPRYLIKTRGQQVTLSCSPISGHRSVSWYQQTPGQGLQFLFEYFSETQRNKGNFPGRFSGRQFSNSRSEMNVSTLELGDSALYLCASSRGLQNINEQFFGPGTRLTVL.

The sample holds a few counts of this clone. The V and J genes are TRBV11-2 and TRBJ1-1, with no clear D. V lost 2 bases and J 5 bases, leaving 9 bases between the germline ends. Germline CDR1 reads SGHAT; CDR2 reads FQNNGV. CDR3 length: 13 amino acids. The chain's CDR3 is CASSLSVSTEAFF. CDR3 nucleotide sequence: TGTGCCAGCAGCTTAAGTGTTTCTACTGAAGCTTTCTTT.

This clone was counted only a few times. The chain recombines TRBV4-2 with TRBJ2-7; 9 nucleotides line up with TRBD1. The CDR3 extends over 15 amino acids. The germline V gene has CDR1 LGHNA and CDR2 YNFKEQ. J was trimmed by 0 bases and V by 1 base; bases with no gene match: 1. The CDR3, as DNA: TGTGCCAGCAGCCAAGGGGGACAGGGCTCCTACGAGCAGTACTTC. Amino acid sequence: CASSQGGQGSYEQYF.

This clone was detected ten times or more. CDR3 DNA: TGTGCCAGCACCGACAGGAAGGAGACCCAGTACTTC. This translates into CASTDRKETQYF. The chain combines TRBV28 with TRBJ2-5; possibly TRBD1 for D (6 bases). The V gene's germline CDR1 is MDHEN and CDR2 SYDVKM. V was pared by 7 bases and J by 5 bases, with 11 bases between. CDR3 length equals 12 residues.

This clone was seen a handful of times. This rearrangement joins TRBV6-6 to TRBJ2-5; D is uncertain. The CDR3 is made up of 12 amino acids. CDR1 and CDR2 (germline): MNHNY, SVGAGI (reference sequence). V was cut by 2 bases and J by 1 base, with 2 bases left in between. The CDR3 DNA reads TGTGCCAGCAGTTACCCCCAAGAGACCCAGTACTTC. Encoded protein: CASSYPQETQYF.

The chain uses TRBV10-1 and TRBJ2-6, with D unresolved. The CDR3 extends over 14 amino acids. Germline CDR1 and CDR2: WNHNN and SYGVQD (reference sequence). V was shortened by 4 bases and J by 4 bases, with 8 bases between the two germline ends. CDR3 loop: CASSGHMGANVLTF. Written as DNA, the CDR3 is TGCGCCAGCAGTGGGCATATGGGGGCCAACGTCCTGACTTTC.

V usage is TRBV5-1 and J usage is TRBJ2-7, with D maybe TRBD1 (6 bases). Germline lookup yields CDR1 SGHRS and CDR2 YFSETQ. V was cut by 3 bases and J by 9 bases, with 16 bases left in between. The CDR3 extends over 13 amino acids. CDR3 protein: CASSWDGQSAQYF. CDR3 nucleotide sequence: TGCGCCAGCAGCTGGGACGGACAGTCGGCGCAGTACTTC.

Concerning this clone itself: Distinct nucleotide sequences in the sample also encode this CDR3. The DNA of the CDR3 is TGTGCCAGCAGCTTAGGTCGGGGCCAAGAGACCCAGTACTTC. Its translation is CASSLGRGQETQYF. The chain employs TRBV7-9 and TRBJ2-5; D is perhaps TRBD2 (5 bases). CDR3 size: 14 residues. Germline V gene sequence: CDR1 SEHNR, CDR2 FQNEAQ (reference sequence). V was trimmed by 1 base and J by 1 base, leaving 7 bases between them.

The chain combines TRBV2 with TRBJ2-6; 9 positions match TRBD2. Unmatched junction bases numbered 4, after V lost 3 bases and J lost 4 bases. In germline, CDR1 is SNHLY, CDR2 FYNNEI. This CDR3 is built from 16 residues. The DNA of the CDR3 is TGTGCCAGCAGTGAGCGGGGGGGGGTAGGGGCCAACGTCCTGACTTTC. Its translation: CASSERGGVGANVLTF. Together with reference TRBV2 and TRBJ2-6, the CDR3 gives the full variable domain: EPEVTQTPSHQVTQMGQEVILRCVPISNHLYFYWYRQILGQKVEFLVSFYNNEISEKSEIFDDQFSVERPDGSNFTLKIRSTKLEDSAMYFCASSERGGVGANVLTFGAGSRLTVL.

This clone was counted only a few times. The chain joins TRBV7-6 to TRBJ1-5; maybe TRBD1 (5 bases). Germline lookup yields CDR1 SGHVS and CDR2 FNYEAQ. This CDR3 comprises 13 residues. V was clipped by 5 bases and J by 5 bases, with 10 bases between them. CDR3 region: CASSQRGDQPQHF. The CDR3 region has the DNA TGTGCCAGCAGCCAGAGGGGTGATCAGCCCCAGCATTTT. Together with reference TRBV7-6 and TRBJ1-5, the CDR3 gives the full variable domain: GAGVSQSPRYKVTKRGQDVALRCDPISGHVSLYWYRQALGQGPEFLTYFNYEAQQDKSGLPNDRFSAERPEGSISTLTIQRTEQRDSAMYRCASSQRGDQPQHFGDGTRLSIL.

CDR3 residues: CASSAYSGQVYEQYF. The CDR3 nucleotides read TGTGCCAGCAGCGCATACTCGGGACAGGTCTACGAGCAGTACTTC. The rearrangement links TRBV7-2 to TRBJ2-7, with 8 bases lining up with TRBD1. V was clipped by 5 bases and J by 3 bases; unmatched bases: 9. This CDR3 has 15 residues. The germline V gene has CDR1 SGHTA and CDR2 FQGNSA.

The table lists this clone with a few counts. Only one base separates this from a far larger clonotype, so it likely reflects a read error. The chain combines TRBV9 with TRBJ2-1; unclear D gene. Between the trimmed V and J ends, which lost 0 bases and 5 bases, there was a span of 9 bases. Germline V gene lookup returns CDR1 SGDLS and CDR2 YYNGEE. The CDR3 runs 14 residues. The CDR3 sequence: CASSVGSKDNEQFF. DNA of the CDR3: TGTGCCAGCAGCGTAGGCTCCAAGGACAATGAGCAGTTCTTC.

This sequence joins TRBV6-6 and TRBJ2-3, with TRBD2 identical over 7 bases. This CDR3 is built from 15 residues. The V and J ends lost 0 bases and 6 bases, in that order; junction bases with no gene match: 6. Germline V gene sequence: CDR1 MNHNY, CDR2 SVGAGI (reference sequence). CDR3 in DNA: TGTGCCAGCAGTTACTCCGGCCGGGAGGTGGATACGCAGTATTTT. This gives the protein CASSYSGREVDTQYF.

This clone has just a few counts. This chain joins TRBV5-5 and TRBJ2-7; TRBD2 agrees at 8 bases. V shed 3 bases, J shed 4 bases, and the junction held 9 bases outside the gene matches. Germline CDR1 SGHKS, CDR2 YYEKEE (reference sequence). The CDR3 spans 15 residues. This CDR3 reads CASSSTGTSLYEQYF. The CDR3 coding sequence is TGTGCCAGCAGCTCCACCGGGACTAGTCTGTACGAGCAGTACTTC.

The chain is built from TRBV19 and TRBJ2-6; D is unclear. Germline assignment: CDR1 LNHDA and CDR2 SQIVND (reference sequence). Between the trimmed V and J ends, which lost 7 bases and 0 bases, there was a span of 16 bases. The CDR3 sequence is 17 residues long. CDR3 sequence reads: CASTTGGGPSGANVLTF. CDR3 nucleotide sequence: TGTGCCAGTACCACCGGCGGTGGACCCTCTGGGGCCAACGTCCTGACTTTC.

This clone has only a few counts. The V gene is TRBV30, the J gene TRBJ1-5, with TRBD1 as a possible D gene (5 bases). Germline loops: CDR1 GTSNPN, CDR2 SVGIG (reference sequence). The CDR3 loop spans 14 amino acids. V was shortened by 5 bases and J by 2 bases, with 13 bases between the two germline ends. This chain's CDR3 is CAWGTGLGNQPQHF. CDR3 DNA sequence: TGTGCCTGGGGGACGGGATTGGGCAATCAGCCCCAGCATTTT.

This sequence joins TRBV7-3 and TRBJ2-7, with D perhaps TRBD2 (7 bases). Germline CDR1 and CDR2: SGHTA and FQGTGA. V lost 0 bases and J 0 bases, leaving 12 bases between the germline ends. This CDR3 is built from 16 residues. CDR3 DNA sequence: TGTGCCAGCAGCTTAACGGGGGCTAGCGGCTCCTACGAGCAGTACTTC. Encoded protein: CASSLTGASGSYEQYF.

V is TRBV4-1 and J is TRBJ1-4; D is ambiguous. Trimming left V 4 bases short and J 1 base short, with 10 bases between. The CDR3 is 15 amino acids. Looked up from germline, CDR1 is MGHRA and CDR2 is YSYEKL. The CDR3 DNA sequence: TGCGCCAGCAGCCCTGCACAGCGAACTAATGAAAAACTGTTTTTT. It codes for CASSPAQRTNEKLFF.

The CDR3 reads CASSFTSGGRGDTQYF. The CDR3 nucleotides are TGTGCCAGCAGCTTTACTAGCGGGGGGAGGGGAGATACGCAGTATTTT. The chain has TRBV5-4 and TRBJ2-3, with 12 bases matching TRBD2. CDR3 length equals 16 residues. Per the germline V gene, CDR1 is SGHNT and CDR2 is YYREEE (reference sequence). V was clipped by 2 bases and J by 5 bases; unmatched bases: 6. The full variable domain, completed using reference TRBV5-4 and TRBJ2-3, is ETGVTQSPTHLIKTRGQQVTLRCSSQSGHNTVSWYQQALGQGPQFIFQYYREEENGRGNFPPRFSGLQFPNYSSELNVNALELDDSALYLCASSFTSGGRGDTQYFGPGTRLTVL.

This clone was seen a few times. Other DNA sequences within the sample encode an identical CDR3. The V and J genes are TRBV27 and TRBJ2-6; D not certain. Looked up from germline, CDR1 is MNHEY and CDR2 is SMNVEV (reference sequence). Trimming shortened V by 3 bases and J by 4 bases, and 10 bases separated the two germline ends. The CDR3 totals 15 residues. CDR3 sequence reads: CASSLKGTGANVLTF. The CDR3 bases are TGTGCCAGCAGTTTGAAAGGTACCGGGGCCAACGTCCTGACTTTC.

This clone has only a few counts. The chain couples TRBV6-5 to TRBJ2-1; no firm D call. Germline lookup yields CDR1 MNHEY and CDR2 SVGAGI. CDR3 length: 13 residues. With 4 bases removed from V and 5 bases from J, the gap between germline ends came to 9 bases. This CDR3 is CASSFLENNEQFF. The CDR3 DNA reads TGTGCCAGCAGTTTCCTAGAGAACAATGAGCAGTTCTTC.

This clone has ten or more counts. The rearrangement joins TRBV6-6 to TRBJ1-1, with a weak D call TRBD1 (5 bases). V lost 7 bases and J lost 6, with 15 bases in between. This CDR3 spans 13 amino acids. Per the germline V gene, CDR1 is MNHNY and CDR2 is SVGAGI (reference sequence). The CDR3 is CASNVREGAEAFF. In DNA form, the CDR3 reads TGTGCCAGCAACGTGCGCGAAGGGGCTGAAGCTTTCTTT.